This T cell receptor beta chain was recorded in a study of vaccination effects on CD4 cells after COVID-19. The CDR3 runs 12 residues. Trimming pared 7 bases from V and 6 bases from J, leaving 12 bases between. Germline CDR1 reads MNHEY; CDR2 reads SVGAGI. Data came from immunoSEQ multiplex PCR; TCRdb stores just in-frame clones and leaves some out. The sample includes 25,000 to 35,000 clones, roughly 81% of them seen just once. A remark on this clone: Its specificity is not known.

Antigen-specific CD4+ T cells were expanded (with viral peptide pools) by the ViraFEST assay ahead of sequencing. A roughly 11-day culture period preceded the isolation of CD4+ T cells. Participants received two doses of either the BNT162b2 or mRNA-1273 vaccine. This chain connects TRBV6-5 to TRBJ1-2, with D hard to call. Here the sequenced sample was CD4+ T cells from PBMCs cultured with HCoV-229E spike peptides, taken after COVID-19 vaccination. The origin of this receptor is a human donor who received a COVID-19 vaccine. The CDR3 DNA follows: TGTGCCAGCACCGGAGATAGCGATGGCTACACCTTC. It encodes CASTGDSDGYTF.